The rows below give T cell receptor beta chains drawn from one sample of a study of CD8+CD57+ T cells in acquired aplastic anemia. TCRdb passed the reads through MiXCR, listing each CDR3 protein once. The sample lists about 270,000 distinct CDR3 sequences, around 60% seen once, with 6.5% to 10% in the top ten. The sequencing input was sorted CD4+, CD8+, or CD8+CD57+ T cells (not recorded which) from PBMCs. The receptors were gathered from a human donor with severe aplastic anemia or a healthy control (not recorded which). Both conserved end residues are part of each CDR3. A D gene is named only where the DNA matches it firmly. Clone size is stated in some rows and not others, as once, few, many or a class when expanded.

TRBJ2-1,NA,NA,TRBV7-8,CASSLVPPGLVNEQFF,TGTGCCAGCAGCTTAGTACCGCCAGGGCTGGTCAATGAGCAGTTCTTC
TRBJ2-3,NA,NA,TRBV29-1,CSAGTKNTDTQYF,TGCAGCGCCGGGACAAAGAATACAGATACGCAGTATTTT
TRBJ1-6,NA,NA,TRBV5-1,CASSLESYNSPLHF,TGCGCCAGCAGCCTAGAGAGCTATAATTCACCCCTCCACTTT
TRBJ2-5,NA,NA,TRBV7-2,CASSRRRTQYF,TGTGCCAGCAGCCGCCGGAGGACCCAGTACTTC
TRBJ1-3,NA,once,TRBV2,CASSVNGGSGNTIYF,TGTGCCAGCAGTGTCAATGGAGGCTCTGGAAACACCATATATTTT
TRBJ2-7,TRBD2,NA,TRBV7-2,CASSPLGGRHRAYEQYF,TGTGCCAGCAGCCCCCTCGGGGGGAGGCATCGGGCCTACGAGCAGTACTTC
TRBJ2-7,TRBD2,NA,TRBV12-3/TRBV12-4,CASSPGTILYEQYF,TGTGCCAGCAGTCCCGGGACTATACTCTACGAGCAGTACTTC
TRBJ1-1,NA,NA,TRBV20-1,CSARDAAEAFF,TGCAGTGCTAGAGATGCGGCTGAAGCTTTCTTT
TRBJ1-2,NA,NA,TRBV20-1,CSAREAYGYTF,TGCAGTGCTAGAGAGGCCTATGGCTACACCTTC
TRBJ2-1,NA,NA,TRBV5-1,CASSLAGGQYNEQFF,TGCGCCAGCAGCTTGGCCGGGGGACAGTACAATGAGCAGTTCTTC
TRBJ2-3,NA,NA,TRBV18,CASSPLGTWVSDTQYF,TGTGCCAGCTCACCTCTCGGGACGTGGGTATCAGATACGCAGTATTTT
TRBJ2-2,NA,NA,TRBV9,CASSAGRFPDTGELFF,TGTGCCAGCAGCGCAGGGCGTTTTCCGGACACCGGGGAGCTGTTTTTT
TRBJ1-2,TRBD1,NA,TRBV7-9,CASSLRDRGQLNYGYTF,TGTGCCAGCAGCTTAAGGGACAGGGGGCAGCTCAACTATGGCTACACCTTC
TRBJ2-1,TRBD2,NA,TRBV2,CASSDGTSGGDEQFF,TGTGCCAGCAGTGATGGGACTAGCGGGGGGGATGAGCAGTTCTTC
TRBJ2-1,NA,NA,TRBV7-2,CASSPGGRTSNEQFF,TGTGCCAGCAGCCCCGGCGGCAGAACGTCCAATGAGCAGTTCTTC
TRBJ2-7,TRBD2,NA,TRBV2,CASSEVNPGLAGEQYF,TGTGCCAGCAGTGAAGTAAACCCGGGACTAGCGGGCGAGCAGTACTTC
TRBJ1-5,TRBD1,many,TRBV2,CASSEGTGGSQPQHF,TGTGCCAGCAGTGAAGGGACAGGGGGAAGTCAGCCCCAGCATTTT
TRBJ1-6,NA,many,TRBV12-3/TRBV12-4,CASSSPRRNSPLHF,TGTGCCAGCAGTTCACCCCGGCGTAATTCACCCCTCCACTTT
TRBJ2-5,NA,many,TRBV7-8,CASSLGVQETQYF,TGTGCCAGCAGCTTAGGGGTCCAAGAGACCCAGTACTTC
TRBJ2-2,NA,NA,TRBV20-1,CSARPRDTGELFF,TGCAGTGCTAGACCCAGGGACACCGGGGAGCTGTTTTTT
TRBJ1-1,NA,once,TRBV7-6,CANSQGRGTEAFF,TGTGCCAACAGCCAGGGTAGGGGCACTGAAGCTTTCTTT
TRBJ1-2,NA,once,TRBV5-5,CASSFIPKDYGYTF,TGTGCCAGCAGCTTTATTCCAAAAGACTATGGCTACACCTTC
TRBJ1-1,NA,NA,TRBV7-9,CASRTGVSTEAFF,TGTGCCAGCAGGACCGGGGTTTCCACTGAAGCTTTCTTT
TRBJ1-1,NA,NA,TRBV10-3,CATKLAGGQPNTGEDTEAFF,TGTGCCACCAAGCTAGCGGGGGGGCAACCGAACACCGGGGAGGACACTGAAGCTTTCTTT
TRBJ1-2,NA,many,TRBV20-1,CSATGGTNYGYTF,TGCAGTGCTACCGGAGGGACGAACTATGGCTACACCTTC
TRBJ1-1,TRBD1,NA,TRBV29-1,CSVRQGMNTEAFF,TGCAGCGTTCGACAGGGAATGAACACTGAAGCTTTCTTT
TRBJ1-6,TRBD1,NA,TRBV9,CASSVAAGGTPLHF,TGTGCCAGCAGCGTCGCCGCAGGGGGCACACCCCTCCACTTT
TRBJ2-3,TRBD1,NA,TRBV20-1,CSARDSGGPDTQYF,TGCAGTGCTAGAGATTCAGGGGGTCCAGATACGCAGTATTTT
TRBJ1-2,NA,NA,TRBV20-1,CSARVGMDYGYTF,TGCAGTGCTAGAGTCGGGATGGACTATGGCTACACCTTC
TRBJ2-6,NA,NA,TRBV11-2,CASSLPPTKFSGANVLTF,TGTGCCAGCAGCTTACCCCCGACCAAATTCTCTGGGGCCAACGTCCTGACTTTC
TRBJ2-7,TRBD2,NA,TRBV29-1,CSVVGRGDWLEQYF,TGCAGCGTTGTCGGGAGGGGGGACTGGCTCGAGCAGTACTTC
TRBJ1-2,NA,few,TRBV18,CASSPMDLKTF,TGTGCCAGCTCACCAATGGATCTAAAAACCTTC
TRBJ2-7,TRBD2,NA,TRBV20-1,CSASAGRVGEQYF,TGCAGTGCTAGCGCAGGGAGGGTAGGGGAGCAGTACTTC